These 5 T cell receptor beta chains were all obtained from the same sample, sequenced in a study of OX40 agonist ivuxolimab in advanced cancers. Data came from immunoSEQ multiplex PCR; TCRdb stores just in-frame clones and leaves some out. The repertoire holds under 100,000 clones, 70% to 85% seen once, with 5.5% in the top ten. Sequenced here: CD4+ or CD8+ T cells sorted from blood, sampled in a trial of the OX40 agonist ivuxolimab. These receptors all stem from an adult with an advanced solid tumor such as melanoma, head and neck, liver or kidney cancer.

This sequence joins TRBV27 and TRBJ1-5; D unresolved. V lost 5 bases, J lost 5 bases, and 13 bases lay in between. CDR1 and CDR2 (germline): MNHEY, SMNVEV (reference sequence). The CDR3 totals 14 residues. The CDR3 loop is CASSPHAPYQPQHF. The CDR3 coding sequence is TGTGCCAGCAGTCCGCACGCCCCCTATCAGCCCCAGCATTTT.

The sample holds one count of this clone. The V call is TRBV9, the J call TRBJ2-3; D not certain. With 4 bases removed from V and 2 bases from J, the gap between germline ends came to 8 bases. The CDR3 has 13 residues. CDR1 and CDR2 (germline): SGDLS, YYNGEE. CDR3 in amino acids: CASSSRNTDTQYF. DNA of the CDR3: TGTGCCAGCAGCTCCCGTAACACAGATACGCAGTATTTT.

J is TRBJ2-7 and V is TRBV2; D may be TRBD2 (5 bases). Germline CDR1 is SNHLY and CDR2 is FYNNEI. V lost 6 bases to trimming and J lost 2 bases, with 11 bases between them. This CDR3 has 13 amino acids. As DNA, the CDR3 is TGTGCCAGCAGACCTAGCCTACCCTACGAGCAGTACTTC. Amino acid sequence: CASRPSLPYEQYF.

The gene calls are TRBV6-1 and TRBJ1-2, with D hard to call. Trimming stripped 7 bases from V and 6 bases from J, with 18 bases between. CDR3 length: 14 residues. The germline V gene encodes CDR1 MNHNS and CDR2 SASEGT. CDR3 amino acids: CASTRAGSTDGYTF. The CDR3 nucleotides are TGTGCCAGCACCCGGGCGGGGAGTACGGATGGCTACACCTTC.

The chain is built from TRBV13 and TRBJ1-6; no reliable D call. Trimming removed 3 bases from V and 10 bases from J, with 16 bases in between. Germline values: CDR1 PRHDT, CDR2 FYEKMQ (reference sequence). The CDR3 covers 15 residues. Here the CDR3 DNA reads TGTGCCAGCAGCTTCCGGACGGCCAACTGGTCACCCCTCCACTTT. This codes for CASSFRTANWSPLHF.